Listed below are T cell receptor beta chains from one sample, sequenced in a study of T cell responses to AZD1222 COVID-19 vaccine. Measured with immunoSEQ multiplex PCR; TCRdb has only the in-frame clones, and not every one. The sample lists tens of thousands of clones, around nine tenths occurring once. The starting material was peripheral blood, obtained 28 days after the second AZD1222 dose. The receptors originated from an adult who received the AZD1222 COVID-19 vaccine. The CDR3 runs from the conserved cysteine through the conserved F or W. Fields, in order: J gene, V gene, clone size, D gene, CDR3 DNA, CDR3 protein. D genes are given only for firm matches. Clone size is stated in some rows and not others, as once, few, many or a class when expanded.

j_gene: TRBJ2-3; v_gene: TRBV28; abundance: .; d_gene: .; CDR3nt: TGTTTAACGGGGGCTCCAACAGATACGCAGTATTTT; CDR3aa: CLTGAPTDTQYF
j_gene: TRBJ2-3; v_gene: TRBV15; abundance: .; d_gene: .; CDR3nt: TGTGCCACCAGCAGGCTAGGGACACCCAGCCCCACAGATACGCAGTATTTT; CDR3aa: CATSRLGTPSPTDTQYF
j_gene: TRBJ2-1; v_gene: TRBV14; abundance: .; d_gene: TRBD2; CDR3nt: TGTGCCAGCAGCCACCCCAAGGGCCGGGAGGGCAGCGATGAGCAGTTCTTC; CDR3aa: CASSHPKGREGSDEQFF
j_gene: TRBJ1-3; v_gene: TRBV28; abundance: .; d_gene: .; CDR3nt: TGTGCCAGCAGTTCAGGGTTCGGAAACACCATATATTTT; CDR3aa: CASSSGFGNTIYF
j_gene: TRBJ2-5; v_gene: TRBV25-1; abundance: .; d_gene: TRBD1; CDR3nt: TGTGCCAGCAGTGAACCTCGGGACAGGGAGGAGACCCAGTACTTC; CDR3aa: CASSEPRDREETQYF
j_gene: TRBJ2-3; v_gene: TRBV5-5; abundance: .; d_gene: TRBD1; CDR3nt: TGTGCCAGCAGCTTCAAAGGACAGGGTTTCCAGGCGGGAAGGAGGGATACGCAGTATTTT; CDR3aa: CASSFKGQGFQAGRRDTQYF
j_gene: TRBJ2-1; v_gene: TRBV11-2; abundance: .; d_gene: .; CDR3nt: TGTGCCAGCAGCTCCCCTCTATGGGGCGATGAGCAGTTCTTC; CDR3aa: CASSSPLWGDEQFF
j_gene: TRBJ2-5; v_gene: TRBV25-1; abundance: .; d_gene: TRBD1; CDR3nt: TGTGCCAGCGCGGACAGGCGGTACCAAGAGACCCAGTACTTC; CDR3aa: CASADRRYQETQYF
j_gene: TRBJ1-5; v_gene: TRBV6-5; abundance: .; d_gene: .; CDR3nt: TGTGCCAGCAGTTCCTCCGGGGTGGGTGGCAATCAGCCCCAGCATTTT; CDR3aa: CASSSSGVGGNQPQHF
j_gene: TRBJ2-3; v_gene: TRBV10-3; abundance: once; d_gene: TRBD2; CDR3nt: TGTGCCATCAGGGGAGGGGTAGCGGGAGGGCCGCGTGATACGCAGTATTTT; CDR3aa: CAIRGGVAGGPRDTQYF
j_gene: TRBJ2-6; v_gene: TRBV5-4; abundance: .; d_gene: .; CDR3nt: TGTGCCAGCAGCTTCCCCGGGGGCGGTGGGGCCAACGTCCTGACTTTC; CDR3aa: CASSFPGGGGANVLTF
j_gene: TRBJ1-5; v_gene: TRBV27; abundance: .; d_gene: .; CDR3nt: TGTGCCAGCAGTTCCCGTAGTAGCAATCAGCCCCAGCATTTT; CDR3aa: CASSSRSSNQPQHF
j_gene: TRBJ1-4; v_gene: TRBV12-3/TRBV12-4; abundance: .; d_gene: TRBD1; CDR3nt: TGTGCCAGCCGGACAGGGACAAATGAAAAACTGTTTTTT; CDR3aa: CASRTGTNEKLFF
j_gene: TRBJ1-2; v_gene: TRBV6-1; abundance: .; d_gene: .; CDR3nt: TGTGCCAGCAGTGAAGTGTTCAGGGTCGGAAATGATGGCTACACCTTC; CDR3aa: CASSEVFRVGNDGYTF
j_gene: TRBJ1-6; v_gene: TRBV2; abundance: .; d_gene: .; CDR3nt: TGTGCCAGCAGTGAAGCGATCGTTTCACCGTATAATTCACCCCTCCACTTT; CDR3aa: CASSEAIVSPYNSPLHF
j_gene: TRBJ2-1; v_gene: TRBV19; abundance: .; d_gene: .; CDR3nt: TGTGCCAGTAGTATTCGGGGGGCAGGTTATACGGAGCAGTTCTTC; CDR3aa: CASSIRGAGYTEQFF
j_gene: TRBJ2-5; v_gene: TRBV5-6; abundance: .; d_gene: TRBD2; CDR3nt: TGTGCCAGCAGCTTGAGAGGCAGTCCAGCGGGAGGTATGGAGACCCAGTACTTC; CDR3aa: CASSLRGSPAGGMETQYF
j_gene: TRBJ2-3; v_gene: TRBV6-1; abundance: .; d_gene: .; CDR3nt: TGTGCCAGCAGTGAAAGGGGCGCAACAGATACGCAGTATTTT; CDR3aa: CASSERGATDTQYF
j_gene: TRBJ1-6; v_gene: TRBV9; abundance: .; d_gene: .; CDR3nt: TGTGCCAGCAGCCCGGACGGATTAAATTCACCCCTCCACTTT; CDR3aa: CASSPDGLNSPLHF
j_gene: TRBJ2-2; v_gene: TRBV28; abundance: .; d_gene: .; CDR3nt: TGTGCCAGCAGTTTCGGGGGTCGGGAGCTGTTTTTT; CDR3aa: CASSFGGRELFF
j_gene: TRBJ1-2; v_gene: TRBV6-1; abundance: .; d_gene: .; CDR3nt: TGTGCCAGCAGTGAAGGAAGTGCAGGGAAAGGCTACACCTTC; CDR3aa: CASSEGSAGKGYTF